This T cell receptor beta chain was observed in a study of regulatory T cells in long-lasting Graves disease. Study findings and constraints: More public clonotypes were shared by persistent patients (under 3,000) than by new patients (roughly 930). Persistent Graves' patients had lower TCR diversity than newly diagnosed ones.

This clonotype was counted ten times or more. Its target is unknown. Indicated time point: persistent/refractory GD, antithyroid drugs over 5 years with positive TRAb. RNA isolated from PBMCs was used to make the TCR library. Arm-PCR of CDR3 regions and iRepertoire HTBI primers were the basis on which TCR beta libraries were built. TCRdb redid the calling of the multiplex PCR reads with MiXCR, one entry per CDR3 protein. The sample gives around 500,000 distinct CDR3 sequences, less than 25% of which show up once; 7.8% is in the top ten. The clonotype was recovered from a female donor with Graves disease. Sequenced here: peripheral blood mononuclear cells (PBMCs), sampled when the disease was refractory, from a patient treated with antithyroid drugs.

As DNA, the CDR3 is TGCGCCAGCAGCACAGGAGGGACTAACTACGAGCAGTACTTC. This sequence encodes CASSTGGTNYEQYF. The chain recombines TRBV5-1 with TRBJ2-7; 7 bases line up with TRBD2. Per germline, CDR1 SGHRS and CDR2 YFSETQ. Trimming removed 4 bases from V and 3 bases from J; junction bases left unmatched: 7. This CDR3 comprises 14 residues.